This TCR beta chain emerged from a study of patients and donors after allogeneic stem cell transplantation. This CDR3 comprises 15 residues. The V and J ends lost 2 bases and 7 bases respectively, with 15 bases between them. TCRdb independently ran MiXCR on the RT-PCR reads; one entry per CDR3 protein. The sample contains approximately 220,000 distinct CDR3 sequences, roughly two fifths of which appear only once. This clonotype was counted a few times. This clonotype originated in a human donor who was either an allogeneic HSCT recipient or a stem cell or donor lymphocyte infusion donor (not recorded which). It is not recorded whose cells these are; they may come from a transplant donor. The chain carries TRBV12-3 or TRBV12-4 and TRBJ1-5; a weak D match, TRBD1 (5 bases). What was sequenced was blood, either unsorted or a sorted T cell fraction (not recorded which). The CDR3 bases are TGTGCCAGCAGTTTATCTTTCCAGGGTGTGCAGCCCCAGCATTTT. Translation: CASSLSFQGVQPQHF.